A single TCR beta chain is shown here with its context. This sample is part of a study of control samples from healthy donors and cancer patients. Germline V gene lookup returns CDR1 MDHEN and CDR2 SYDVKM. The CDR3 is 17 residues long. The trim removed 4 bases at V and 2 bases at J, leaving 8 bases unmatched. Measured with immunoSEQ multiplex PCR; TCRdb has only the in-frame clones, and not every one. Among approximately 170,000 clones listed, 90% to 95% were seen once. The receptor comes from a woman between 25 and 40 years old in good health. Source material: blood. The gene calls are TRBV28 and TRBJ2-1, with TRBD2 matching 10 bases. In DNA, the CDR3 is TGTGCCAGCAGTTCACCGGGACTAGCGAAAACCTACAATGAGCAGTTCTTC. This sequence encodes CASSSPGLAKTYNEQFF.